The entry below describes one TCR beta chain. These data are taken from a study of siplizumab effects on memory and regulatory T cells. Assay: immunoSEQ multiplex PCR; the TCRdb copy retains only in-frame clones and omits some. In the table there are approximately 60,000 clones, nearly 98% of which are singletons. V dropped 7 bases and J dropped 7 bases, with 23 bases sitting between them. Germline loops: CDR1 MGHDK, CDR2 SYGVNS. The CDR3 length is 16 residues. The sequence was obtained from a human donor in good health. The chain is built from TRBV25-1 and TRBJ1-5; the D is unclear. Material for sequencing was naive CD8+ T cells sorted from blood. The CDR3 sequence is CASIAGTRGRNQPQHF. CDR3 in DNA: TGTGCCAGCATTGCGGGCACCCGGGGTCGAAACCAGCCCCAGCATTTT. Filled out from reference TRBV25-1 and TRBJ1-5, the complete variable domain reads EADIYQTPRYLVIGTGKKITLECSQTMGHDKMYWYQQDPGMELHLIHYSYGVNSTEKGDLSSESTVSRIRTEHFPLTLESARPSHTSQYLCASIAGTRGRNQPQHFGDGTRLSIL.